These 12 T cell receptor beta chains share one sample of origin, sequenced in a study of T cells in Graves' hyperthyroidism and ophthalmopathy. The investigators amplified TCR beta CDR3 regions from RNA transcripts. During a first-round RT-PCR of the TCR CDR3, the HTBI primer set was used. TCRdb used MiXCR to reprocess the multiplex PCR reads, holding one entry per CDR3 protein. The table includes roughly 300,000 distinct CDR3 sequences, around 20% detected once. The sequencing sample was made of blood. The receptors were sampled from a woman between 50 and 59 years old with Graves' hyperthyroidism.

This clonotype was seen a handful of times. At one of its ends the junction is not consistent with the germline gene, which may arise from a read error. V is TRBV11-3 and J is TRBJ2-7; 9 bases are a match to TRBD2. CDR3 size: 16 residues. Looked up from germline, CDR1 is SGHNT and CDR2 is YENEEA. DNA of the CDR3: TGTGTCAGCAGCTTAGATTCGGGGCTAGCGGGATACGAGCAGTACTTC. Translation gives CVSSLDSGLAGYEQYF.

J is TRBJ2-2 and V is TRBV20-1; TRBD1 matches at 9 bases. From germline, CDR1 is DFQATT and CDR2 SNEGSKA (reference sequence). The trim removed 4 bases at V and 7 bases at J, leaving 13 bases unmatched. This CDR3 is 16 amino acids long. CDR3 bases: TGCAGTGCTACCCGCCCCGGGACAGGGAGAATCGGGGAGCTGTTTTTT. Its translation: CSATRPGTGRIGELFF.

This clonotype was seen ten or more times. The chain couples TRBV7-9 to TRBJ2-7; maybe TRBD1 (6 bases). Trimming pared 5 bases from V and 0 bases from J, leaving 20 bases between. The CDR3 consists of 17 residues. Germline V gene sequence: CDR1 SEHNR, CDR2 FQNEAQ (reference sequence). The CDR3 spells CASSPPAQGRSSYEQYF. In DNA form, the CDR3 reads TGTGCCAGCAGCCCCCCCGCACAGGGAAGGAGCTCCTACGAGCAGTACTTC.

The rearrangement uses TRBV7-3 and TRBJ2-2; 9 bases line up with TRBD2. There are 15 residues in the CDR3. CDR1 and CDR2 from the germline V gene are SGHTA and FQGTGA. V was clipped by 5 bases and J by 5 bases; unmatched bases: 6. The CDR3 here is CASSRGGAGTGELFF. In nucleotides, the CDR3 is TGTGCCAGCAGCCGCGGGGGGGCTGGGACCGGGGAGCTGTTTTTT.

This clonotype occurred once. A clone one base away is much larger, so this may be a read error. The V and J genes are TRBV4-1 and TRBJ1-2; D is undetermined. From germline, CDR1 is MGHRA and CDR2 YSYEKL. The CDR3 spans 17 residues. V was pared by 1 base and J by 4 bases, with 19 bases between. This chain's CDR3 is CASSQVGTGEGPYGYTF. CDR3 bases: TGCGCCAGCAGCCAAGTCGGAACGGGAGAGGGTCCCTATGGCTACACCTTC.

The chain recombines TRBV5-5 with TRBJ2-1; the D is unclear. The CDR3 runs to 15 residues. CDR1 and CDR2 from the germline V gene are SGHKS and YYEKEE (reference sequence). V shed 0 bases and J shed 4 bases, with 11 bases lying between them. CDR3 nucleotide sequence: TGTGCCAGCAGCTTGGCCCCCGACTTGTACAATGAGCAGTTCTTC. Translating gives CASSLAPDLYNEQFF.

The CDR3 region is CASANTIQETQYF. In DNA form, the CDR3 reads TGTGCCAGCGCTAACACAATTCAAGAGACCCAGTACTTC. The chain has TRBV28 and TRBJ2-5; D not certain. Germline CDR1 is MDHEN and CDR2 is SYDVKM. Trimming shortened V by 8 bases and J by 2 bases, and 12 bases separated the two germline ends. This CDR3 has 13 residues.

At least ten counts were recorded for this clonotype. V usage is TRBV27 and J usage is TRBJ2-1, with 9 nucleotides matching TRBD1. The CDR3 contains 13 residues. With 8 bases clipped from V and 8 bases from J, the junction kept 7 bases outside the gene matches. Germline CDR1 is MNHEY and CDR2 is SMNVEV (reference sequence). The CDR3 DNA reads TGTGCCAGCCAACTTAACAGGGGGCATGAGCAGTTCTTC. Its protein product is CASQLNRGHEQFF.

This clonotype showed up many times. CDR3 residues: CSVEDRGFEGETQYF. CDR3 nucleotides: TGCAGCGTTGAAGACAGGGGGTTTGAAGGGGAGACCCAGTACTTC. The chain has TRBV29-1 and TRBJ2-5; TRBD1 matches 7 bases. J lost 5 bases, V lost 0 bases, and 9 bases had no gene match. The length of the CDR3 is 15 residues. Looked up from germline, CDR1 is SQVTM and CDR2 is ANQGSEA. The full variable domain, its missing parts supplied by reference TRBV29-1 and TRBJ2-5, is SAVISQKPSRDICQRGTSLTIQCQVDSQVTMMFWYRQQPGQSLTLIATANQGSEATYESGFVIDKFPISRPNLTFSTLTVSNMSPEDSSIYLCSVEDRGFEGETQYFGPGTRLLVL.

This chain uses TRBV6-9 with TRBJ2-1, with 9 bases aligning to TRBD1. Germline-derived CDR1 and CDR2 are MNHGY and SVAAGI. V dropped 3 bases and J dropped 8; count of bases not matched to a gene: 8. The CDR3 length is 15 residues. The DNA of the CDR3 is TGTGCCAGCAGTTACGGGACAGGGCAAGGAGATGAGCAGTTCTTC. As protein: CASSYGTGQGDEQFF.

This clonotype was detected many times. The J gene is TRBJ1-5, the V gene TRBV12-3 or TRBV12-4, with no clear D. The CDR3 contains 15 residues. Trimming left V 3 bases short and J 2 bases short, with 11 bases between. The CDR3 here is CASSFSGPGNQPQHF. The CDR3 nucleotides read TGTGCCAGCAGTTTTTCGGGTCCGGGCAATCAGCCCCAGCATTTT.

This clonotype was counted a few times. The J gene is TRBJ1-2, the V gene TRBV5-1; unclear D gene. The length of the CDR3 is 16 residues. Germline V CDR1 and CDR2: SGHRS, YFSETQ. The V end lost 0 bases, the J end lost 5 bases, and 17 bases lay between the germline ends. Here the CDR3 DNA reads TGCGCCAGCAGCTTGGAGGGAGCGGCAACACTTTATGGCTACACCTTC. It encodes CASSLEGAATLYGYTF. The full variable domain, in which reference TRBV5-1 and TRBJ1-2 provide the parts outside the CDR3, is KAGVTQTPRYLIKTRGQQVTLSCSPISGHRSVSWYQQTPGQGLQFLFEYFSETQRNKGNFPGRFSGRQFSNSRSEMNVSTLELGDSALYLCASSLEGAATLYGYTFGSGTRLTVV.